This passage covers 6 T cell receptor beta chains from one sample sequenced in a study of T cell repertoires in cytomegalovirus infection. In TCRdb, the reads were re-called with MiXCR into one record per CDR3 protein. Found here are 480,000 or so distinct CDR3 sequences, about 11% of them singletons; the top ten hold roughly 10%. The sequenced material came from PBMCs. All receptors come from a human donor in good health (CMV status not recorded). Some clones in this sample may be carry-over from other donors' samples.

This clonotype was seen a handful of times. The gene calls are TRBV29-1 and TRBJ2-1; TRBD2 matches 12 bases. The CDR3 runs to 15 residues. Germline V gives CDR1 SQVTM, CDR2 ANQGSEA. V was pared by 5 bases and J by 10 bases, with 12 bases of the junction left unmatched. The chain's CDR3 is CSVKQTSGSRVEQFF. In DNA form, the CDR3 reads TGCAGCGTTAAACAGACTAGCGGGAGTCGTGTAGAGCAGTTCTTC.

This clonotype was seen a few times. The V gene is TRBV30, the J gene TRBJ1-5; tentatively, D is TRBD1 (6 bases). CDR1 is GTSNPN and CDR2 is SVGIG in the germline V gene (reference sequence). Trimming removed 5 bases from V and 7 bases from J, with 15 bases in between. The CDR3 runs to 13 residues. CDR3 nucleotides: TGTGCCTGGGGGGCAGGGGAGTTGCAGCCCCAGCATTTT. It yields the protein CAWGAGELQPQHF.

This chain connects TRBV5-5 to TRBJ1-1, with D unresolved. Germline lookup yields CDR1 SGHKS and CDR2 YYEKEE (reference sequence). V dropped 0 bases and J dropped 9 bases, with 12 bases sitting between them. The CDR3 has 13 residues. This chain's CDR3 is CASSLEARSKAFF. DNA for the CDR3: TGTGCCAGCAGCTTGGAGGCGCGGTCGAAAGCTTTCTTT.

This clonotype was seen ten or more times. V is TRBV20-1 and J is TRBJ1-5; D call uncertain. The CDR3 consists of 15 residues. The V end lost 0 bases, the J end lost 4 bases, and 13 bases lay between the germline ends. From germline, CDR1 is DFQATT and CDR2 SNEGSKA (reference sequence). CDR3 in DNA: TGCAGTGCTAGAGATCCCGCCAGCGATAATCAGCCCCAGCATTTT. Translation: CSARDPASDNQPQHF.

This clonotype has at least ten counts. This chain uses TRBV12-3 or TRBV12-4 with TRBJ1-1; 8 nucleotides agree with TRBD1. The ends lost 9 bases at V and 0 bases at J; junction bases unmatched: 9. The CDR3 extends over 15 amino acids. CDR3 sequence reads: CASSRGQAMNTEAFF. The CDR3, as DNA: TGTGCCAGTTCCCGGGGACAGGCCATGAACACTGAAGCTTTCTTT.

The chain recombines TRBV30 with TRBJ2-1; perhaps TRBD1 as D (5 bases). This CDR3 contains 13 residues. Germline lookup yields CDR1 GTSNPN and CDR2 SVGIG (reference sequence). Trimming removed 8 bases at V and 1 base at J, with 12 bases between. The CDR3 DNA is TGTGCCGGGGCTATGGGGTCCTACAATGAGCAGTTCTTC. It encodes CAGAMGSYNEQFF. Complete variable domain (other parts from reference TRBV30 and TRBJ2-1): SQTIHQWPATLVQPVGSPLSLECTVEGTSNPNLYWYRQAAGRGLQLLFYSVGIGQISSEVPQNLSASRPQDRQFILSSKKLLLSDSGFYLCAGAMGSYNEQFFGPGTRLTVL.